This T cell receptor (beta chain) was retrieved from a study of control samples from healthy donors and cancer patients. Profiling relied on immunoSEQ multiplex PCR, and the TCRdb table lists in-frame clones only, not all of them. The data hold roughly 100,000 clones, with around 82% observed a single time. V lost 3 bases and J lost 7, with 15 bases in between. The germline gives CDR1 LNHDA, CDR2 SQIVND (reference sequence). The CDR3 is 14 amino acids. The TCR originated in a woman between 50 and 59 years old in good health. The chain employs TRBV19 and TRBJ1-1; D gene uncertain. Sample: blood. CDR3 sequence (DNA): TGTGCCAGTAGTATTTATAGAAGCACTGATGAAGCTTTCTTT. Protein product: CASSIYRSTDEAFF.